This T cell receptor (beta chain) is drawn from a study of cytomegalovirus exposure and HLA in healthy donors. Note on this clone: Its target is unknown.

With 60 Vbeta and 13 Jbeta primers, the PCR was carried out. Produced via immunoSEQ multiplex PCR; TCRdb's table is partial and in-frame only. The sample includes roughly 67,000 clones, around four fifths seen only once; the top ten take around 8.9%. The CDR3 runs 16 residues. Germline assignment: CDR1 MNHEY and CDR2 SVGAGI. Trimming removed 4 bases at V and 1 base at J, with 14 bases between. Study outcomes and limitations: Follow-up analysis later connected one missense variant in DCLRE1C with trimming of TCR beta V- and J-genes. Productive status was seen about 90% or about 30% of the time for most TCR beta V segments in an earlier analysis. With DRB1 most and HLA-C fewest, TCR association rates differed between HLA loci in a later analysis.

This TCR was recovered from a man aged 35 to 55 in good health and CMV-seronegative. Sequenced material: PBMCs. The V and J genes are TRBV6-5 and TRBJ1-3; maybe TRBD1 (5 bases). The CDR3 DNA is TGTGCCAGCAGTTTCGACAGCCCTCTTTCTGGAAACACCATATATTTT. Encoded protein: CASSFDSPLSGNTIYF.